This T cell receptor (beta chain) was sequenced for a study of CD8 T cells in ankylosing spondylitis. Regarding the study as a whole: Reactive arthritis synovial fluid and blood were previously reported to contain some motif variants. Relatively scarce in peripheral blood, disease-linked clones were CD8+. Apparently characteristic of ankylosing spondylitis blood was a TCR beta motif (fewer than ten highly homologous variants). Enrichment of disease-linked clones was reportedly significant in matched ankylosing spondylitis synovial fluid.

Worth noting for this clonotype: What it binds is unknown.

Germline values: CDR1 SGHRS, CDR2 YFSETQ. Losses at the gene ends were 0 bases for V and 12 bases for J; bases not matched to a gene: 8. This CDR3 is 16 amino acids long. The authors made TCR beta libraries by quantitative 5'-RACE with molecular barcodes. MiXCR, run by TCRdb on the 5' RACE reads, gives a single entry per CDR3 protein. The sample consists of a few hundred thousand distinct CDR3 sequences, approximately 20% of them appearing once. Sequencing was done on a sample of blood, either unsorted or a sorted T cell fraction (not recorded which). The chain uses TRBV5-1 and TRBJ2-1; 14 nucleotides align to TRBD2. This clonotype was sampled from a male donor with ankylosing spondylitis. CDR3 coding DNA: TGCGCCAGCAGCTTGGGAGGACTAGCGGGAGGCCTTGGGCAGTTCTTC. Protein sequence: CASSLGGLAGGLGQFF. The whole variable domain, remainder taken from reference TRBV5-1 and TRBJ2-1, is KAGVTQTPRYLIKTRGQQVTLSCSPISGHRSVSWYQQTPGQGLQFLFEYFSETQRNKGNFPGRFSGRQFSNSRSEMNVSTLELGDSALYLCASSLGGLAGGLGQFFGPGTRLTVL.